This TCR beta chain was captured by sequencing in a study of blood T cell repertoires in COVID-19. The method was immunoSEQ multiplex PCR; TCRdb's version includes in-frame clones alone and lacks a portion of them. The sample lists hundreds of thousands of clones, more than 70% occurring once. The CDR3 length is 20 residues. The V and J genes are TRBV21-1 and TRBJ2-2; the D call TRBD2 from the table was never checked on the DNA. TRBV21-1 is tagged as a pseudogene. Sequenced input: PBMCs or T cells enriched from blood (not recorded which). The source of this sequence is a man aged 25-45 years with acute COVID-19. The CDR3 reads CASSPRERTCNPANTGELFF. The CDR3 DNA reads as TGTGCCAGCAGCCCGCGGGAAAGGACCTGCAACCCCGCGAACACCGGGGAGCTGTTTTTT.